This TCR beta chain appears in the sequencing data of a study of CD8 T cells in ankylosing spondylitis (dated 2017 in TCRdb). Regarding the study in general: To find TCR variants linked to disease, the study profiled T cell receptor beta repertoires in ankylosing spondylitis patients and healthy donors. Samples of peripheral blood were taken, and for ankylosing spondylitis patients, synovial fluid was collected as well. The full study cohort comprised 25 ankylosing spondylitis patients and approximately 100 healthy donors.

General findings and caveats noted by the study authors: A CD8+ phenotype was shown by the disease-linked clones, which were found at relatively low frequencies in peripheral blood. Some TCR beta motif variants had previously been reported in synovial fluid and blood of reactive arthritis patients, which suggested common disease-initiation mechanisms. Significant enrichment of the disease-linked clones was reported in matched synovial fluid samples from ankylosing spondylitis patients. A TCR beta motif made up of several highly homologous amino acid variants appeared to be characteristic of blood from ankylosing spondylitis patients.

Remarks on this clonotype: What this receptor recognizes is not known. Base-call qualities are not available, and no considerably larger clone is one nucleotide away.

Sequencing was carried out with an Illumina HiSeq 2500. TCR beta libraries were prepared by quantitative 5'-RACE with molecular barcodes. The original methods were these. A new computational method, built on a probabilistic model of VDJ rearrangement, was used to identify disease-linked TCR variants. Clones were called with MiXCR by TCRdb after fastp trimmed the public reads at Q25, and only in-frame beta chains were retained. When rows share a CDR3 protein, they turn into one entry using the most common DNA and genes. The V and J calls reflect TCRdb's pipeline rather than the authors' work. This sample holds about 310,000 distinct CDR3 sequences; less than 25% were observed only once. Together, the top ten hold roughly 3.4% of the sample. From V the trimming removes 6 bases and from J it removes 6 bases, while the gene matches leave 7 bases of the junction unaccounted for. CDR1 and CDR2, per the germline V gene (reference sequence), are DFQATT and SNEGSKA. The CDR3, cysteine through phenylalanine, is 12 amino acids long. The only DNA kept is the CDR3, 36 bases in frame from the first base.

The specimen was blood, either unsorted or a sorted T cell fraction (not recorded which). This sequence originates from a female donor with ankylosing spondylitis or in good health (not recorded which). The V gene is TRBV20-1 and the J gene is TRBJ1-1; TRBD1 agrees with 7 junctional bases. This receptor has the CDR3 CSAPQGVAEAFF. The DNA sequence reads TGCAGTGCCCCGCAGGGGGTAGCTGAAGCTTTCTTT.